This entry concerns a single T cell receptor beta chain. As it was prepared, the TCRbeta library received unique molecular identifiers. TCRdb processed the PCR reads anew with MiXCR; each CDR3 protein has one entry. This table has some 200,000 distinct CDR3 sequences, about 15% appearing once. The data were taken from a study of T-cell reconstitution after alpha-beta-depleted transplantation in children. The specimen was PBMCs from the stem cell graft donor, collected from the stem cell graft. The sequence came from a human donor who donated a stem cell graft to a child with acute lymphoblastic leukemia.

In DNA form, the CDR3 reads TGCAGTGCTAGAGAAGGTAGCGGGGACTTCTACGAGCAGTACTTC. Translated: CSAREGSGDFYEQYF. The rearrangement joins TRBV20-1 to TRBJ2-7; 8 bases are a match to TRBD2. This CDR3 comprises 15 residues. Trimming at V came to 0 bases and at J to 3 bases, leaving 7 bases not matched to a gene. Germline V gives CDR1 DFQATT, CDR2 SNEGSKA (reference sequence).